Below, 14 T cell receptor beta chains from the same sample are listed, as sequenced in a study. TCRdb recomputed calls from the 5' RACE reads with MiXCR, one row per CDR3 protein. Here the sample spans about 57,000 distinct CDR3 sequences, 25% to 30% being singletons. The sample comprised tumor-infiltrating memory CD4+ T cells sorted from the breast tumor. Subset described: memory CD4+ T cells, CD4+CD45RO+CD25-. The origin of the receptors is a female donor with breast cancer.

Only a few counts were recorded for this clonotype. This sequence joins TRBV24-1 and TRBJ2-1; tentative D call: TRBD2 (5 bases). The V end lost 1 base, the J end lost 6 bases, and 9 bases lay between the germline ends. This CDR3 is 14 amino acids long. Germline values: CDR1 KGHDR, CDR2 SFDVKD. The CDR3 reads CATSDLGGSNEQFF. The CDR3 nucleotides read TGTGCCACCAGTGATTTAGGAGGATCCAATGAGCAGTTCTTC.

The table lists this clonotype with a count of one. The CDR3 sequence: CATMRGSTDTQYF. Written as DNA, the CDR3 is TGTGCCACCATGCGGGGGAGCACAGATACGCAGTATTTT. The chain uses TRBV24-1 and TRBJ2-3, with 7 nucleotides matching TRBD2. Germline assignment: CDR1 KGHDR and CDR2 SFDVKD. This CDR3 is 13 amino acids long. V shed 8 bases, J shed 0 bases, and the junction held 1 base outside the gene matches.

This clonotype was detected only a few times. The chain recombines TRBV7-2 with TRBJ2-3; D may be TRBD2 (5 bases). Deletions cut 3 bases from V and 4 bases from J, with 8 bases between. Germline values: CDR1 SGHTA, CDR2 FQGNSA. The CDR3 runs 13 residues. In DNA form, the CDR3 reads TGTGCCAGCAGCTTGGGAGCTCCAGATACGCAGTATTTT. Amino acids: CASSLGAPDTQYF.

The chain uses TRBV4-2 and TRBJ2-5, with D maybe TRBD1 (5 bases). The length of the CDR3 is 15 residues. V was trimmed by 1 base and J by 1 base, leaving 10 bases between them. Germline V gene sequence: CDR1 LGHNA, CDR2 YNFKEQ. For the CDR3, the DNA is TGTGCCAGCAGCCAAGTGGGGCGGACCCAAGAGACCCAGTACTTC. Translation: CASSQVGRTQETQYF.

The CDR3 region has the DNA TGTGCCAGCAGTTACAGGGGGCCAAACTATGGCTACACCTTC. Translation: CASSYRGPNYGYTF. The V and J genes are TRBV28 and TRBJ1-2; 9 bases are shared with TRBD1. Germline values: CDR1 MDHEN, CDR2 SYDVKM. J gave up 2 bases and V 4 bases, and 2 bases lay outside the gene matches. The CDR3 sequence is 14 residues long.

This sequence joins TRBV5-1 and TRBJ2-2; 7 bases map to TRBD2. Germline-derived CDR1 and CDR2 are SGHRS and YFSETQ. The CDR3 length is 16 residues. Losses at the gene ends were 4 bases for V and 5 bases for J; bases not matched to a gene: 11. DNA of the CDR3: TGCGCCAGCAGCGATCAGCGGCGAGCGGGGACCGGGGAGCTGTTTTTT. Its protein is CASSDQRRAGTGELFF.

The CDR3 DNA reads as TGTGCCAGCACGGCGGGCGGAGATGGCTACACCTTC. Translated, it gives CASTAGGDGYTF. This sequence joins TRBV28 and TRBJ1-2; no firm D call. CDR1 and CDR2 (germline): MDHEN, SYDVKM. This CDR3 region has 12 residues. Trimming pared 7 bases from V and 6 bases from J, leaving 12 bases between.

V gene TRBV7-8 combines with J gene TRBJ1-6; D is perhaps TRBD1 (5 bases). Trimming cost V 5 bases and J 6 bases, with 14 bases left between them. Germline V gene data show CDR1 as SGHVS and CDR2 as FQNEAQ. The CDR3 covers 15 residues. The CDR3 nucleotides are TGTGCCAGCAGCCTCCCCCCAGGGACTAATTCACCCCTCCACTTT. This codes for CASSLPPGTNSPLHF.

The gene calls are TRBV5-1 and TRBJ2-3, with TRBD2 matching over 9 bases. V lost 1 base and J lost 3; bases outside the gene matches: 6. Germline V gives CDR1 SGHRS, CDR2 YFSETQ. This CDR3 region has 16 residues. CDR3 sequence: CASSLSTSGITDTQYF. Here the CDR3 DNA reads TGCGCCAGCAGCTTGTCGACTAGCGGAATTACAGATACGCAGTATTTT.

This clonotype has just a few counts. The chain carries TRBV5-1 and TRBJ2-2; D not resolved. The CDR3 totals 15 residues. From germline, CDR1 is SGHRS and CDR2 YFSETQ. With 0 bases removed from V and 1 base from J, the gap between germline ends came to 7 bases. CDR3 DNA sequence: TGCGCCAGCAGCTTGGACACCTTGAACACCGGGGAGCTGTTTTTT. This translates into CASSLDTLNTGELFF.

V gene TRBV20-1 combines with J gene TRBJ2-1; 7 bases map to TRBD1. This CDR3 comprises 15 residues. Trimming took 3 bases from V and 0 from J; bases not matched to a gene: 5. Germline lookup yields CDR1 DFQATT and CDR2 SNEGSKA (reference sequence). The CDR3 protein is CSARGQRSSYNEQFF. The CDR3 nucleotides read TGCAGTGCTAGGGGACAGCGGAGCTCCTACAATGAGCAGTTCTTC.

This clonotype was counted a few times. The chain's CDR3 is CSALSWGDNQETQYF. As DNA, the CDR3 is TGCAGTGCCTTAAGCTGGGGAGATAACCAAGAGACCCAGTACTTC. V gene TRBV20-1 combines with J gene TRBJ2-5; D possibly corresponds to TRBD2 (5 bases). CDR3 length equals 15 residues. CDR1 is DFQATT, CDR2 SNEGSKA, per germline (reference sequence). Trimming took off 6 bases at V and 0 bases at J, with 17 bases between the two ends.

At least ten counts were recorded for this clonotype. This chain links TRBV4-2 with TRBJ2-7, with TRBD1 matching 7 bases. CDR1 LGHNA and CDR2 YNFKEQ come from the germline V gene. The CDR3 spans 20 residues. V lost 0 bases, J lost 3 bases, and 20 bases stayed unmatched. CDR3 sequence: CASSQENSGDSRLKVYEQYF. The CDR3 coding sequence is TGTGCCAGCAGCCAAGAAAATTCAGGGGACAGCCGACTAAAGGTCTACGAGCAGTACTTC.

This clonotype has a handful of counts. The rearrangement links TRBV7-2 to TRBJ2-1, with D perhaps matching TRBD2 (6 bases). The CDR3 length is 15 residues. With 4 bases removed from V and 1 base from J, the gap between germline ends came to 11 bases. Germline loops: CDR1 SGHTA, CDR2 FQGNSA. The CDR3 loop reads CASSSDRGSYNEQFF. DNA for the CDR3: TGTGCCAGCAGCTCCGACCGGGGGTCCTACAATGAGCAGTTCTTC.